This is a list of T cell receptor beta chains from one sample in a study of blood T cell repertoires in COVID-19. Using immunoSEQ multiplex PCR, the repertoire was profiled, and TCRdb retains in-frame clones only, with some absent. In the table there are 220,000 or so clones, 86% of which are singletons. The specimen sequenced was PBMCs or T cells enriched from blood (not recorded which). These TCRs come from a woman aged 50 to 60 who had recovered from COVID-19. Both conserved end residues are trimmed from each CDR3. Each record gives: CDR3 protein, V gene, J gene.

cdr3_aa: ASSHQGRHGYT; v_call: TRBV5-4; j_call: TRBJ1-2
cdr3_aa: ASSLSIRETQY; v_call: TRBV18; j_call: TRBJ2-5
cdr3_aa: ASSLPRAGNTIY; v_call: TRBV11-3; j_call: TRBJ1-3
cdr3_aa: ASSPDRGLGLF; v_call: TRBV3-1/TRBV3-2; j_call: TRBJ2-2
cdr3_aa: ASSSGLDSYNEQF; v_call: TRBV11-2; j_call: TRBJ2-1
cdr3_aa: ASSNPGGNQPQH; v_call: TRBV6-5; j_call: TRBJ1-5
cdr3_aa: ASSPTLTGYYGYT; v_call: TRBV4-3; j_call: TRBJ1-2
cdr3_aa: ASSITGGWSNQPQH; v_call: TRBV7-8; j_call: TRBJ1-5
cdr3_aa: ASSPIQDGTEAF; v_call: TRBV18; j_call: TRBJ1-1
cdr3_aa: ASSQGGRVGTEAF; v_call: TRBV6-5; j_call: TRBJ1-1
cdr3_aa: ASSLEISGRADEQF; v_call: TRBV7-8; j_call: TRBJ2-1
cdr3_aa: ASSQETGLVQPQH; v_call: TRBV4-3; j_call: TRBJ1-5
cdr3_aa: ASSTGTFQETQY; v_call: TRBV5-5; j_call: TRBJ2-5
cdr3_aa: ATRNREGTEAF; v_call: TRBV24-1; j_call: TRBJ1-1
cdr3_aa: ASGPEDSYEQY; v_call: TRBV6-5; j_call: TRBJ2-7
cdr3_aa: ASSEDNPHEQY; v_call: TRBV6-1; j_call: TRBJ2-7
cdr3_aa: ASSYSESNTEAF; v_call: TRBV6-6; j_call: TRBJ1-1
cdr3_aa: ASSLAGGNRDTQY; v_call: TRBV5-5; j_call: TRBJ2-3